This T cell receptor (beta chain) was retrieved from a study of shared clonotypes between healthy human individuals (dated by TCRdb to the early 2020s). In the study overall: A few men and two women, aged 18 to 49 years, made up the cohort. For each donor, CD4 naive and CD4 memory were each run on three plates, CD8 naive on two plates, and CD8 memory on one plate. Per donor, leukapheresis produced somewhere between about 0.94 and 8.9 billion PBMCs. Different laboratories and diverse techniques were used to prepare libraries and sequence TCR repertoires, to increase sequencing depth and limit assay-specific biases. To estimate repertoire size and how much clonotypes are shared between individuals, the study performed deep sequencing of blood TCR repertoires from 4 to 6 healthy adults. Broader findings and caveats from the paper: Sampling was restricted to blood, and TCR repertoires in tissues likely differ from the TCR repertoires found in blood. Based on pairwise subsampling, the degree of clonotype sharing among donors was expected to be affected by sequencing depth. Sharing across a few donors was observed for around 5% of naive CD4, less than 4% of naive CD8, 2% to 2.5% of memory CD4, and about 0.4% of memory CD8 clonotypes. Because the study included only a small number of donors, the genetic and exposure-history diversity represented was limited. Compared with non-shared clonotypes, the clonotypes found in all four sorted-subset donors had higher generation probabilities. Incomplete sequencing was indicated by rarefaction of sorted-subset datasets, despite the large sequencing depth. Naive subsets generally had larger estimated clonotype richness than memory subsets did.

A word on this clone: The specificity of this receptor is unknown. No quality values exist for individual bases; no much larger clone is one base distant.

At the junction V is shortened by 3 bases and J by 2 bases, with 21 bases in between. The CDR3 sequence holds 17 residues, the cysteine and phenylalanine included. The CDR3 DNA has 51 bases and is translated from base 1. Sequences SGHRS (CDR1) and YFSETQ (CDR2) are obtained from the germline V gene. Healthy HIV-negative adults with no recently reported acute infections or vaccinations were included as donors. Every donor was a Caucasian adult residing in Nashville, Tennessee, USA. CD4+ T cells were enriched by magnetic negative selection; naive cells were then positively selected on CD45RA, and the negative fraction formed the memory subset. After blood collection by leukapheresis, PBMCs were isolated using Ficoll-Histopaque density gradient centrifugation and then cryopreserved in the vapor phase of liquid nitrogen. Purity and quantity of every magnetically sorted T cell population were checked by analytical flow cytometry. Genomic DNA was isolated from each sorted fraction and quantified by UV absorbance on a Nanodrop 2000c.

Using the deep immunoSEQ assay, multiplex PCR amplified TCR CDR3 regions from genomic DNA. Genomic DNA extracted from each cell subset was distributed evenly over all wells of several immunoSEQ 96-well plates, and each plate served as one replicate. Each replicate PCR for sorted subsets received roughly 0.2 ug genomic DNA, equal to 30,000 or so T cell genomes. Purified libraries were measured with a Qubit 3.0 fluorometer, size-checked on a Bioanalyzer 2100, and measured again with the KAPA Library Quantification kit. Each immunoSEQ 96-well plate was sequenced on its own single-read 150-cycle Illumina NextSeq 550 flow cell. On the study's bioinformatics: Because the immunoSEQ output included only junctional sequences and no quality scores, the filtering could not be the same as the filtering used for full-length reads. To assign V/J genes and CDR3, sequences were annotated against IMGT germline references using PyIR, a Python wrapper for IgBLAST v1.9. Reads were filtered out if the reads had weak V/J assignments (E-value above 1e-6), no CDR3, stop codons, out-of-frame junctions, or ambiguous translated residues. V3J clonotypes were defined as sequences sharing the same inferred V gene, J gene, and CDR3 amino acid sequence. The percentage overlap between two repertoires was calculated by dividing the number of shared unique clonotypes by the size of the smaller repertoire. Repertoire richness was assessed with RTK rarefaction, the Chao1 estimator, and Recon v2.1 estimates of unobserved clonotypes. For all TCRbeta clonotypes obtained by the gDNA method from a few donors, generation probabilities were computed with OLGA. TCRdb limited this immuneACCESS table to in-frame rearrangements with V and J called. A share of clones is missing; checked studies link under half to unresolved V genes, and the rest is unexplained. The DNA was the basis for D and trimming; V, J and clone size are from that table. This sample holds 2 million to 2.5 million clones; 85% to 95% were observed only once. The ten largest make up under 0.45% of the sample.

Sequencing was performed on naive CD4+ T cells from PBMCs. The sample's cell subset or site label is to be understood as: CD45RA+ positively selected. This clonotype was sampled from a man aged 18 to 29 in good health. Some clones in this sample may be carry-over from other donors' samples. The chain is made from TRBV5-1 and TRBJ2-7; the D segment might be TRBD1 or TRBD2, since each matches 6 bases. The CDR3 sequence is CASSSRLRAGGPYEQYF. The nucleotide sequence reads TGCGCCAGCAGCTCCCGACTCCGGGCCGGGGGCCCCTACGAGCAGTACTTC.